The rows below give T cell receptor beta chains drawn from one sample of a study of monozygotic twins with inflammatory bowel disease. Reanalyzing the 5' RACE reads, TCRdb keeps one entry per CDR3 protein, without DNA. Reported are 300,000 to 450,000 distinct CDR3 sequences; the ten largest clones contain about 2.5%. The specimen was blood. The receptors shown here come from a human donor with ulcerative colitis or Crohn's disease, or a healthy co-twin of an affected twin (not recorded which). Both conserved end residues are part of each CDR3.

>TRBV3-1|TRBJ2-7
CASSPIDSPPYEQYF
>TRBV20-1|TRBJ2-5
CSARDPWAGPSETQYF
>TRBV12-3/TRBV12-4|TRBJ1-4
CASSPRGGVGKLFF
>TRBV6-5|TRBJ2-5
CASSYSTSGGETQYF
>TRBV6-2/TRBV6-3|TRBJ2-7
CASSYFPGQGVDEQYF
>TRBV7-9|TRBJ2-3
CASSLDPGRDFTDTQYF
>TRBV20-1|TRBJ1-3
CSAPGTGGGKSGNTIYF
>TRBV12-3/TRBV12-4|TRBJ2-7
CASSWDRLYEQYF
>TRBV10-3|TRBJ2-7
CAIGGSSYEQYF
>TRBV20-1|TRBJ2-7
CSARDPWRGQLYEQYF
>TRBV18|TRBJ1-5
CASSSGIGQPQHF
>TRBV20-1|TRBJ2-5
CSARESYKAETRYF
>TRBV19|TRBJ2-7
CASSPPGTGTYEQYF
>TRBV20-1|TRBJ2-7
CSASRSSYEQYF
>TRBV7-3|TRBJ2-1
CASSLGDMVVEQFF
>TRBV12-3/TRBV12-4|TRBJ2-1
CASSQGTSEFF